A single T cell receptor beta chain is shown here with its context. An end of the junction differs from the germline gene, which may be a read error. The sample comes from a study of blood T cell repertoires in COVID-19. The CDR3 runs to 13 residues. Germline V gene lookup returns CDR1 SGDLS and CDR2 YYNGEE. Sequencing was performed with immunoSEQ multiplex PCR; in TCRdb, only in-frame clones are kept and a portion is missing. In the table there are approximately 290,000 clones, approximately 83% of which are singletons. The chain has TRBV9 and TRBJ1-2, with TRBD1 matching 10 bases. Sequencing used PBMCs or T cells enriched from blood (not recorded which). The TCR was taken from a woman aged 25 to 39 who had recovered from COVID-19. CDR3 protein: CASSVGDRGVLAF. CDR3 nucleotide sequence: TGTGCCAGCAGCGTAGGGGACAGGGGCGTACTAGCCTTC.